What follows are 10 T cell receptor beta chains derived from one specimen sequenced in a study of blood T cell repertoires in COVID-19 (dated by TCRdb to 2019 to 2021). Receptors were amplified or captured by the immunoSEQ multiplex PCR assay. Entries here come from immuneACCESS through TCRdb and include only in-frame sequences with V and J called. Some clones fail to appear in such tables; in the studies checked, an unresolved V gene covers under half of the shortfall, and the cause of the remainder is unknown. The sample table lists 200,000 to 250,000 clones, approximately 85% of them with a count of one. The top ten clones comprise 8% to 9% of the sample. Sequencing used peripheral blood. These receptors all come from a woman of 80 years or more with COVID-19, enrolled during active disease.

The chain joins TRBV5-1 to TRBJ2-2, with D possibly matching TRBD1 (6 bases). Trimming took 3 bases from V and 7 from J, leaving 19 bases between them. The CDR3 is made up of 16 amino acids. Germline loops: CDR1 SGHRS, CDR2 YFSETQ. The CDR3 DNA sequence: TGCGCCAGCAGCTGGTCATTGCCGGGACAAGACGGGGAGCTGTTTTTT. Residues: CASSWSLPGQDGELFF.

The chain recombines TRBV30 with TRBJ1-2, with no clear D. Germline V gives CDR1 GTSNPN, CDR2 SVGIG (reference sequence). The CDR3 extends over 16 amino acids. V gave up 1 base and J gave up 7 bases, with 22 bases separating them. The CDR3 here is CAWSGWGGSGFGGYTF. The CDR3 DNA sequence: TGTGCCTGGAGTGGTTGGGGAGGGTCAGGTTTCGGTGGCTACACCTTC.

The rearrangement joins TRBV18 to TRBJ2-1; TRBD2 matches 8 bases. Germline CDR1 reads KGHSH; CDR2 reads LQKENI. The V segment lost 5 bases and the J segment 4 bases; nucleotides outside the gene matches: 16. The CDR3 spans 18 residues. The CDR3, as DNA: TGTGCCAGCTCAGAAAGGCCTAGCGGGTCCCTAAAGTACAATGAGCAGTTCTTC. Translation: CASSERPSGSLKYNEQFF.

The gene calls are TRBV19 and TRBJ1-5, with TRBD1 identical over 10 bases. The germline CDR1 and CDR2 sequences are LNHDA and SQIVND (reference sequence). J was trimmed by 11 bases and V by 3 bases; bases with no gene match: 13. The CDR3 loop spans 16 amino acids. The CDR3 here is CASSILGTGDQIAQHF. The CDR3 nucleotides are TGTGCCAGTAGTATCCTGGGGACAGGGGATCAAATAGCCCAGCATTTT.

This chain joins TRBV4-2 and TRBJ1-4, with a possible D match to TRBD1 (5 bases). CDR1 LGHNA and CDR2 YNFKEQ come from the germline V gene. V was shortened by 4 bases and J by 7 bases, with 10 bases between the two germline ends. The CDR3 sequence is 13 residues long. The CDR3, as DNA: TGTGCCAGCAGCCGGCCGGACACTGAAAAACTGTTTTTT. It specifies CASSRPDTEKLFF.

The chain carries TRBV13 and TRBJ1-1, with D possibly matching TRBD1 (6 bases). The CDR3 consists of 14 residues. Per the germline V gene, CDR1 is PRHDT and CDR2 is FYEKMQ (reference sequence). V was shortened by 4 bases and J by 6 bases, with 15 bases between the two germline ends. CDR3 nucleotide sequence: TGTGCCAGCAGCTACGAGACAGGAAGGGCTGAAGCTTTCTTT. It specifies CASSYETGRAEAFF.

The chain uses TRBV2 and TRBJ1-5; 7 bases match TRBD1. The CDR3 runs 17 residues. CDR1 is SNHLY, CDR2 FYNNEI, per germline. J gave up 0 bases and V 6 bases, and 11 bases lay outside the gene matches. As DNA, the CDR3 is TGTGCCAGCAGAGGGGACAGAACCTTGAATAGCAATCAGCCCCAGCATTTT. The encoded protein is CASRGDRTLNSNQPQHF.

This clone was seen at least ten times. The J gene is TRBJ1-1, the V gene TRBV9; 8 bases are a match to TRBD1. With 1 base clipped from V and 4 bases from J, the junction kept 9 bases outside the gene matches. The CDR3 covers 16 residues. The germline gives CDR1 SGDLS, CDR2 YYNGEE. The CDR3 here is CASSVMAGQEVTEAFF. Here the CDR3 DNA reads TGTGCCAGCAGCGTAATGGCGGGACAGGAGGTCACTGAAGCTTTCTTT.

This clone was found once. The chain is built from TRBV5-1 and TRBJ2-3; the D gene is possibly TRBD2 (6 bases). The CDR3 covers 16 residues. Germline CDR1 SGHRS, CDR2 YFSETQ. Trimming removed 0 bases at V and 6 bases at J, with 17 bases between. The CDR3, as DNA: TGCGCCAGCAGCTTGGTATCCGGGAGTGGGAGGGATACGCAGTATTTT. This gives the protein CASSLVSGSGRDTQYF.

This sequence joins TRBV19 and TRBJ2-1; TRBD2 matches at 8 bases. Germline V gene lookup returns CDR1 LNHDA and CDR2 SQIVND (reference sequence). This CDR3 contains 14 residues. The junction had 2 bases not matched to a gene; V was cut back by 4 bases and J by 3 bases. DNA for the CDR3: TGTGCCAGTAGTAGGACTAGCAACTACAATGAGCAGTTCTTC. Amino acids: CASSRTSNYNEQFF.